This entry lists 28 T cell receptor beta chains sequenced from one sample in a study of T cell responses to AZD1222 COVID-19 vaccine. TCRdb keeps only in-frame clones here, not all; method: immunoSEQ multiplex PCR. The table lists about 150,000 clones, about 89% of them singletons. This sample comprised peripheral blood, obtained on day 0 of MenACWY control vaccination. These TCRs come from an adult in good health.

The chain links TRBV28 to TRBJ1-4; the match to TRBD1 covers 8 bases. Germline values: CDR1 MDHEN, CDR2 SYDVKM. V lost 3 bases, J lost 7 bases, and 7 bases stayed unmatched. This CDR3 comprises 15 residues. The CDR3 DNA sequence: TGTGCCAGCAGTTTGCAGGGGGCGGGAGGTGAAAAACTGTTTTTT. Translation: CASSLQGAGGEKLFF.

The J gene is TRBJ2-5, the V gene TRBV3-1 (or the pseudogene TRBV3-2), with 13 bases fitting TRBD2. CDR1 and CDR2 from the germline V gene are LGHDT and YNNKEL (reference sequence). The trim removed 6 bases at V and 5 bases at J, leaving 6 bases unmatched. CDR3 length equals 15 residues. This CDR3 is CASRLAGGRWETQYF. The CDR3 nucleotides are TGTGCCAGCAGACTAGCGGGAGGGCGGTGGGAGACCCAGTACTTC.

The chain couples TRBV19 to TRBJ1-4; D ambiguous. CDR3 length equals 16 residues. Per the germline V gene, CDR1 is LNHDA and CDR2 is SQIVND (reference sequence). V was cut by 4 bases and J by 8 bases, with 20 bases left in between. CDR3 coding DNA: TGTGCCAGTAGTAAACTACCGGCCAATTTAGGGGAAAAACTGTTTTTT. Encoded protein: CASSKLPANLGEKLFF.

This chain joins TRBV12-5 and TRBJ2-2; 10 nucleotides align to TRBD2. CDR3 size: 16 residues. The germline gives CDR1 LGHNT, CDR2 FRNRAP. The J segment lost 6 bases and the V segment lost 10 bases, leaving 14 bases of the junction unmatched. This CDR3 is CAIPNWASGSPGELFF. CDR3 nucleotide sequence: TGTGCTATCCCAAATTGGGCTAGCGGGAGCCCCGGGGAGCTGTTTTTT.

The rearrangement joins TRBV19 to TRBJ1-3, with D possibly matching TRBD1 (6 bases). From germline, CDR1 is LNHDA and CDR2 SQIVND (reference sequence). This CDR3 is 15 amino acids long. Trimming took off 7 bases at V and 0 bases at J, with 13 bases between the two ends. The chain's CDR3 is CASKDRPNSGNTIYF. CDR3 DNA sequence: TGTGCCAGTAAAGACAGGCCGAACTCTGGAAACACCATATATTTT.

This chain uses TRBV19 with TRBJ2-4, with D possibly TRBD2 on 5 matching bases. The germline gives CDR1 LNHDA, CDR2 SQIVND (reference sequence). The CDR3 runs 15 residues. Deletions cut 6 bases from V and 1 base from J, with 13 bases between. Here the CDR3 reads CASRDGDGAKNIQYF. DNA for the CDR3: TGTGCCAGTAGGGACGGGGATGGGGCCAAAAACATTCAGTACTTC.

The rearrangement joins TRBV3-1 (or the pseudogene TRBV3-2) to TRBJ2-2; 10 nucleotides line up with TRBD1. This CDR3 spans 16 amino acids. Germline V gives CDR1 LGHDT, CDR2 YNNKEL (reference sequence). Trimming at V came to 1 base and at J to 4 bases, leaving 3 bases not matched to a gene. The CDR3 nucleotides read TGTGCCAGCAGCCAAGGGACAGGGGGTATCACCGGGGAGCTGTTTTTT. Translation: CASSQGTGGITGELFF.

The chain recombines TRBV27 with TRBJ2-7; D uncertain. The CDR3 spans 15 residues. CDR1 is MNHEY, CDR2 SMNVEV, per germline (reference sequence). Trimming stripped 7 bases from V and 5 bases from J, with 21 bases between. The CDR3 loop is CASTDSRSALDEQYF. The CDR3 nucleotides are TGTGCCAGCACCGACTCGAGGTCCGCTCTGGACGAGCAGTACTTC.

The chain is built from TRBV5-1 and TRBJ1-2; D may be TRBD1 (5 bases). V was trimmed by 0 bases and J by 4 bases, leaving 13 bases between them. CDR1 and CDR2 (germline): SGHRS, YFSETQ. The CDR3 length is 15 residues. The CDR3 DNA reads TGCGCCAGCAGCTTGGCGACAGCTGGGTCCTATGGCTACACCTTC. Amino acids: CASSLATAGSYGYTF.

In DNA, the CDR3 is TGTGCCAGCAGTTTAAGACAGGCCTCAGATACGCAGTATTTT. It is translated as CASSLRQASDTQYF. The chain combines TRBV27 with TRBJ2-3, with D perhaps TRBD1 (6 bases). Between the trimmed V and J ends, which lost 2 bases and 4 bases, there was a span of 10 bases. This CDR3 has 14 residues. Germline CDR1 MNHEY, CDR2 SMNVEV (reference sequence).

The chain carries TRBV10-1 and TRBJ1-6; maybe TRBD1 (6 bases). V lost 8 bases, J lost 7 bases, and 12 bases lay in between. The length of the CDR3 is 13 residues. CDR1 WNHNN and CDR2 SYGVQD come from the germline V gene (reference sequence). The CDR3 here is CASQGRGNSPLHF. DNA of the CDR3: TGCGCCAGCCAGGGCAGGGGCAATTCACCCCTCCACTTT.

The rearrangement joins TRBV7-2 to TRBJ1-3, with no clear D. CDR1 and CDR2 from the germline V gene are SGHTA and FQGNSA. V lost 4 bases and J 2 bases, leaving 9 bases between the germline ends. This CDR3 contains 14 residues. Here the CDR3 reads CASSSGFTGNTIYF. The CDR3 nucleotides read TGTGCCAGCAGCTCCGGCTTCACTGGAAACACCATATATTTT.

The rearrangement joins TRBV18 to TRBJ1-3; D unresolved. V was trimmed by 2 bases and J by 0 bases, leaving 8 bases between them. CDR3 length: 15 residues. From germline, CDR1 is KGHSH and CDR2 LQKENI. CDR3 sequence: CASSPNSFSGNTIYF. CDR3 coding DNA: TGTGCCAGCTCACCAAACAGTTTCTCTGGAAACACCATATATTTT. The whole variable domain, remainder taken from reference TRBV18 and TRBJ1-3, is NAGVMQNPRHLVRRRGQEARLRCSPMKGHSHVYWYRQLPEEGLKFMVYLQKENIIDESGMPKERFSAEFPKEGPSILRIQQVVRGDSAAYFCASSPNSFSGNTIYFGEGSWLTVV.

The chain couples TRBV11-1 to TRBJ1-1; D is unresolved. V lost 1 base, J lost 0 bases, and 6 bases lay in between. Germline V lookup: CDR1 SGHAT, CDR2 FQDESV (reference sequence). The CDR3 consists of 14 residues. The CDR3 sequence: CASSLGGLNTEAFF. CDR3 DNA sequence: TGTGCCAGCAGCTTAGGCGGACTGAACACTGAAGCTTTCTTT.

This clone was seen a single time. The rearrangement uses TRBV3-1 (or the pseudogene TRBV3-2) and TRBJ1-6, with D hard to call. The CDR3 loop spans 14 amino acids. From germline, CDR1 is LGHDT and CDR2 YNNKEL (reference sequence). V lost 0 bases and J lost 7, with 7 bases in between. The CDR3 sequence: CASSQDLGNSPLHF. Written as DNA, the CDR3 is TGTGCCAGCAGCCAAGATCTGGGGAATTCACCCCTCCACTTT.

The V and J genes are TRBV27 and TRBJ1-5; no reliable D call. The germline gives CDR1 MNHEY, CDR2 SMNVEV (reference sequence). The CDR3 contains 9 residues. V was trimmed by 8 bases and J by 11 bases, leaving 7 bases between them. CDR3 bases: TGTGCCAGCTTTCCGGCCCAGCATTTT. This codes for CASFPAQHF.

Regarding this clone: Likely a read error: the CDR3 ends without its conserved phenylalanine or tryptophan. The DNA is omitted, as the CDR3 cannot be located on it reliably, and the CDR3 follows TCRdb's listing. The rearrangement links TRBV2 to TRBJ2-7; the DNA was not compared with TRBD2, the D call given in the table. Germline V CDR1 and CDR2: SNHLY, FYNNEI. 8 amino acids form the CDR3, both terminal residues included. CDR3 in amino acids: CASSVANR.

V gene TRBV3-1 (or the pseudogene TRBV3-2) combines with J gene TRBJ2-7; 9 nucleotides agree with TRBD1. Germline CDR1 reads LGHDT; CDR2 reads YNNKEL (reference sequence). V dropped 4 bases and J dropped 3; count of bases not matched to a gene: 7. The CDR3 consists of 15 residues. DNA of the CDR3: TGTGCCAGCAGCCTACCGGGACAGGGACTCTACGAGCAGTACTTC. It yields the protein CASSLPGQGLYEQYF.

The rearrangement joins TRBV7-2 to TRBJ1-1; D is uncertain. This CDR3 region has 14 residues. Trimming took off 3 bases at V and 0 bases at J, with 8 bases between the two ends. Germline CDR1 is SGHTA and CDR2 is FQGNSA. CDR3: CASSFRSMNTEAFF. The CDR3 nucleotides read TGTGCCAGCAGCTTTAGGTCCATGAACACTGAAGCTTTCTTT.

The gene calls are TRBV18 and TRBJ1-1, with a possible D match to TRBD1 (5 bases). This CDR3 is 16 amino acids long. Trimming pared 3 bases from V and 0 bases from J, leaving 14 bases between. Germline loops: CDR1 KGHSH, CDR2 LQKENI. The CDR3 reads CASSPFRPGMNTEAFF. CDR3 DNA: TGTGCCAGCTCACCCTTTCGCCCAGGGATGAACACTGAAGCTTTCTTT.

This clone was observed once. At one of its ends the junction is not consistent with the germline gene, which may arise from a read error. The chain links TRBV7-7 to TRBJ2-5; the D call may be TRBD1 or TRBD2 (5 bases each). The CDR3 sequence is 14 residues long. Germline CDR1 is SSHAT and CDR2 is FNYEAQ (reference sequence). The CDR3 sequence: CASSLVGARETQYF. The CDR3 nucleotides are TGTGCTAGCAGCTTAGTCGGGGCTAGGGAGACCCAGTACTTC.

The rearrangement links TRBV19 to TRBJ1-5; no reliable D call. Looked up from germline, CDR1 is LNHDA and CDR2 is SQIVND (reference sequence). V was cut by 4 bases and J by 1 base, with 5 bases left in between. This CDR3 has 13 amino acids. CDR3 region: CASSKQSNQPQHF. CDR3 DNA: TGTGCCAGTAGTAAGCAGAGCAATCAGCCCCAGCATTTT.

CDR3 sequence (DNA): TGTGCCAGCAGCGTAGAGTCCAGGGCCACCTATGGCTACACCTTC. It specifies CASSVESRATYGYTF. The J gene is TRBJ1-2, the V gene TRBV9; a possible D gene is TRBD1 (5 bases). CDR3 size: 15 residues. Between the trimmed V and J ends, which lost 0 bases and 4 bases, there was a span of 13 bases. Germline V gives CDR1 SGDLS, CDR2 YYNGEE.

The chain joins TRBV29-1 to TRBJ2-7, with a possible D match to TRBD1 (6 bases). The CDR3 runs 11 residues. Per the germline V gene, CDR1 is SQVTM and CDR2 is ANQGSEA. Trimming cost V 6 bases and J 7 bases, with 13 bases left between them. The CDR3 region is CSVGQNVEQYF. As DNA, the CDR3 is TGCAGCGTAGGACAGAATGTAGAGCAGTACTTC.

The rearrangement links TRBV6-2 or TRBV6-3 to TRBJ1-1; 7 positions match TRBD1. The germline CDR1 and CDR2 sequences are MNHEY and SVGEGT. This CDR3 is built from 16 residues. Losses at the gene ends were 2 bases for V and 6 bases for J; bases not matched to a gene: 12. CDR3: CASSYPRGRVPPEAFF. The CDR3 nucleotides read TGTGCCAGCAGTTACCCGAGGGGGCGCGTCCCCCCTGAAGCTTTCTTT.

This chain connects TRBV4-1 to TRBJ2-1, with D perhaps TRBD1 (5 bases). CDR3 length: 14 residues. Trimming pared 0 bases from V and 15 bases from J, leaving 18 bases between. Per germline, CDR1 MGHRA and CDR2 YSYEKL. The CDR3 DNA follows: TGCGCCAGCAGCCAAGATCTACAGGTTCCCGGGCGGTTCTTC. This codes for CASSQDLQVPGRFF.

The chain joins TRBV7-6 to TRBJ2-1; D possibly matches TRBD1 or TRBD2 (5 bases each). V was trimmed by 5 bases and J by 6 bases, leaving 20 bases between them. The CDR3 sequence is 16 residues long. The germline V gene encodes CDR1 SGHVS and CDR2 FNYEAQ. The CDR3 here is CASSAPGPQRGNEQFF. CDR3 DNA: TGTGCCAGCAGCGCCCCCGGCCCCCAGAGGGGCAATGAGCAGTTCTTC.

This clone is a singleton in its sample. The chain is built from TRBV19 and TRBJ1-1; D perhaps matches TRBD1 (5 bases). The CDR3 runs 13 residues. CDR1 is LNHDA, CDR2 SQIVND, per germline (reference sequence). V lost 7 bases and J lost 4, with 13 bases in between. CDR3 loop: CASTSRAGTEAFF. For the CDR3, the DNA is TGTGCCAGTACGTCCAGGGCGGGCACTGAAGCTTTCTTT.